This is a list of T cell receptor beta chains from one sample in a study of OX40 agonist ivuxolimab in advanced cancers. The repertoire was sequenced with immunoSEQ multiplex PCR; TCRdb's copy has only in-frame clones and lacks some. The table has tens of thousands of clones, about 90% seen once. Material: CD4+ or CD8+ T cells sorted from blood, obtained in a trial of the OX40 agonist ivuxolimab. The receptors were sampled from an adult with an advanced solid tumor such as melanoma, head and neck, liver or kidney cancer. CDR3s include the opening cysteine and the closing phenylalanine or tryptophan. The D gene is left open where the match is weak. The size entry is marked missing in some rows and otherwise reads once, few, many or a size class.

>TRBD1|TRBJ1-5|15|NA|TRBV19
CASRSGQGSNQPQHF
TGTGCCAGTAGGTCCGGACAGGGGAGCAATCAGCCCCAGCATTTT
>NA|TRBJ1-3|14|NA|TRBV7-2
CASSLSEKRNTIYF
TGTGCCAGCAGCTTATCGGAAAAACGGAACACCATATATTTT
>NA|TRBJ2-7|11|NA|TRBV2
CASSVVYEQYF
TGTGCCAGCAGTGTTGTGTACGAGCAGTACTTC
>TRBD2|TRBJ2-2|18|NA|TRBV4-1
CASSRRLAGTSNTGELFF
TGCGCCAGCAGCCGTCGACTAGCGGGGACCTCGAACACCGGGGAGCTGTTTTTT
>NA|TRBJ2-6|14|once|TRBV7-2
CASKSDNGANVLTF
TGTGCCAGCAAATCGGATAATGGTGCCAACGTCCTGACTTTC
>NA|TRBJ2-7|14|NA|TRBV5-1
CASSLLQGYYEQYF
TGCGCCAGCAGCTTGCTGCAGGGGTACTACGAGCAGTACTTC
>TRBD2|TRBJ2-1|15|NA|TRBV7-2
CASSSTGLAGGEQFF
TGTGCCAGCAGCTCCACGGGACTAGCGGGAGGTGAGCAGTTCTTC
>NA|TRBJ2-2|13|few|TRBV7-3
CASSLSGVGELFF
TGTGCCAGCAGCTTATCGGGTGTCGGGGAGCTGTTTTTT
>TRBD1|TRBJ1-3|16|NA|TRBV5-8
CASSLGRTGGGNTIYF
TGTGCCAGCAGCTTGGGGAGGACAGGGGGCGGAAACACCATATATTTT
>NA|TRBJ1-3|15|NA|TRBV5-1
CASSLDGSSGNTIYF
TGCGCCAGCAGCCTGGACGGGAGCTCTGGAAACACCATATATTTT
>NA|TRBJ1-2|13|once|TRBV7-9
CASSLGTFGGYTF
TGTGCCAGCAGCTTAGGGACGTTCGGTGGCTACACCTTC
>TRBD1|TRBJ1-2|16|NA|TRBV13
CASSFGQGRFGYGYTF
TGTGCCAGCAGCTTTGGACAGGGGCGATTCGGCTATGGCTACACCTTC
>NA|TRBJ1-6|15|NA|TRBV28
CASSVTSSYNSPLHF
TGTGCCAGCAGTGTGACAAGCTCCTATAATTCACCCCTCCACTTT
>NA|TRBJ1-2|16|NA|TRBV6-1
CASSEALYGVSYGYTF
TGTGCCAGCAGTGAAGCGCTTTACGGGGTGAGCTATGGCTACACCTTC
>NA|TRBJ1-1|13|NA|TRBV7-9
CASSLGGQTEAFF
TGTGCCAGCAGCTTAGGGGGACAAACTGAAGCTTTCTTT
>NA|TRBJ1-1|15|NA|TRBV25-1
CASSEYGRGNTEAFF
TGTGCCAGCAGTGAATATGGTAGGGGCAACACTGAAGCTTTCTTT
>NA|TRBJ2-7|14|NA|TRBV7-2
CASSAGRRYNEQYF
TGTGCCAGCAGCGCCGGAAGACGGTACAACGAGCAGTACTTC
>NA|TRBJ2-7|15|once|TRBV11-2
CASSLFGTEVYEQYF
TGTGCCAGCAGCCTCTTCGGAACAGAGGTCTACGAGCAGTACTTC
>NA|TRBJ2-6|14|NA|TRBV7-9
CASSPIRRANVLTF
TGTGCCAGCAGCCCTATCCGCAGGGCCAACGTCCTGACTTTC